These 22 T cell receptor beta chains were sequenced from one sample in a study of control samples from healthy donors and cancer patients. This table comes from immunoSEQ multiplex PCR, and its TCRdb copy is limited to in-frame clones, with some not included. The sample contains 150,000 to 200,000 clones, 85% to 95% of which appear only once. Material: blood. The origin of the receptors is a young woman in good health.

The CDR3 DNA reads TGCGCCAGCAGCTTGGGAAATCAGCCCCAGCATTTT. Translating gives CASSLGNQPQHF. The chain carries TRBV5-1 and TRBJ1-5; unclear D gene. The CDR3 length is 12 residues. CDR1 SGHRS and CDR2 YFSETQ come from the germline V gene. Trimming took off 0 bases at V and 4 bases at J, with 2 bases between the two ends.

V gene TRBV28 combines with J gene TRBJ2-5; 9 bases match TRBD1. The CDR3 runs to 15 residues. V was clipped by 6 bases and J by 4 bases; unmatched bases: 9. Germline lookup yields CDR1 MDHEN and CDR2 SYDVKM. The CDR3 protein is CASRSGTGRGETQYF. The CDR3 region has the DNA TGTGCCAGCAGGTCCGGGACAGGGAGAGGAGAGACCCAGTACTTC. The variable domain in full, completed from reference TRBV28 and TRBJ2-5, reads DVKVTQSSRYLVKRTGEKVFLECVQDMDHENMFWYRQDPGLGLRLIYFSYDVKMKEKGDIPEGYSVSREKKERFSLILESASTNQTSMYLCASRSGTGRGETQYFGPGTRLLVL.

This clone was seen a single time. This chain connects TRBV5-1 to TRBJ1-2, with a weak D call TRBD1 (6 bases). V lost 4 bases to trimming and J lost 2 bases, with 15 bases between them. The CDR3 is 15 residues long. The germline gives CDR1 SGHRS, CDR2 YFSETQ. The CDR3 nucleotides are TGCGCCAGCAGCACGGGCCCCGGGACAAACTATGGCTACACCTTC. Encoded protein: CASSTGPGTNYGYTF.

This chain connects TRBV29-1 to TRBJ1-2; D remains ambiguous. Trimming removed 3 bases from V and 5 bases from J, with 13 bases in between. In germline, CDR1 is SQVTM, CDR2 ANQGSEA. The CDR3 consists of 13 residues. For the CDR3, the DNA is TGCAGCGTTGATAAACAGTTAGGATATGGCTACACCTTC. This gives the protein CSVDKQLGYGYTF.

This rearrangement joins TRBV9 to TRBJ1-3, with D perhaps TRBD1 (5 bases). The CDR3 extends over 15 amino acids. Trimming stripped 4 bases from V and 0 bases from J, with 11 bases between. Germline V gene data show CDR1 as SGDLS and CDR2 as YYNGEE. The CDR3 sequence: CASSQTEFSGNTIYF. CDR3 nucleotides: TGTGCCAGCAGCCAGACAGAGTTCTCTGGAAACACCATATATTTT.

The J gene is TRBJ1-2, the V gene TRBV6-5; TRBD1 is a possible D gene (5 bases). Trimming cost V 9 bases and J 2 bases, with 10 bases left between them. The CDR3 sequence is 12 residues long. Germline V lookup: CDR1 MNHEY, CDR2 SVGAGI. The chain's CDR3 is CASNTGNYGYTF. In DNA, the CDR3 is TGTGCCAGTAATACAGGCAACTATGGCTACACCTTC.

V and J are TRBV5-6 and TRBJ2-2; D call uncertain. Trimming stripped 4 bases from V and 0 bases from J, with 13 bases between. This CDR3 has 16 amino acids. The germline V gene has CDR1 SGHDT and CDR2 YYEEEE. DNA for the CDR3: TGTGCCAGCAGCCTGATGGGCCGTTCGAACACCGGGGAGCTGTTTTTT. Translated: CASSLMGRSNTGELFF.

This rearrangement joins TRBV15 to TRBJ1-2; D not certain. V was trimmed by 3 bases and J by 8 bases, leaving 16 bases between them. The CDR3 covers 14 residues. CDR1 LNHNV and CDR2 YYDKDF come from the germline V gene (reference sequence). CDR3 residues: CATSRDSSTWGYTF. The CDR3 DNA reads as TGTGCCACCAGCAGGGACTCCTCCACGTGGGGCTACACCTTC.

The V call is TRBV5-5, the J call TRBJ2-7; D perhaps matches TRBD1 (5 bases). The CDR3 covers 15 residues. Germline V gives CDR1 SGHKS, CDR2 YYEKEE (reference sequence). V was cut by 4 bases and J by 0 bases, with 14 bases left in between. CDR3 nucleotide sequence: TGTGCCAGCAGCCCAAGACAGTCTAGCTCCTACGAGCAGTACTTC. As protein: CASSPRQSSSYEQYF.

The CDR3 DNA sequence: TGTGCCAGTGGACGGGACCGGGGAAACACCATATATTTT. Its protein product is CASGRDRGNTIYF. The chain uses TRBV10-3 and TRBJ1-3, with D possibly matching TRBD1 (5 bases). Germline CDR1 and CDR2: ENHRY and SYGVKD. The V gene lost 10 bases and the J gene lost 4 bases, with 14 bases spanning the gap. The CDR3 sequence is 13 residues long.

This chain uses TRBV2 with TRBJ1-4; 10 nucleotides align to TRBD1. Germline V lookup: CDR1 SNHLY, CDR2 FYNNEI. This CDR3 has 13 residues. V lost 10 bases and J lost 6; bases outside the gene matches: 5. As DNA, the CDR3 is TGTGCCACCACCGGGACAGGGGATGAAAAACTGTTTTTT. As protein: CATTGTGDEKLFF.

A single count supports this clone. The rearrangement links TRBV7-8 to TRBJ1-5, with 7 bases fitting TRBD1. CDR3 size: 15 residues. CDR1 and CDR2 (germline): SGHVS, FQNEAQ. Losses at the gene ends were 4 bases for V and 0 bases for J; bases not matched to a gene: 3. This CDR3 is CASSSRTGSNQPQHF. As DNA, the CDR3 is TGTGCCAGCAGCTCCCGGACAGGTAGCAATCAGCCCCAGCATTTT. Filled out from reference TRBV7-8 and TRBJ1-5, the complete variable domain reads GAGVSQSPRYKVAKRGQDVALRCDPISGHVSLFWYQQALGQGPEFLTYFQNEAQLDKSGLPSDRFFAERPEGSVSTLKIQRTQQEDSAVYLCASSSRTGSNQPQHFGDGTRLSIL.

The chain links TRBV2 to TRBJ1-5; a weak D match, TRBD1 (5 bases). CDR1 is SNHLY and CDR2 is FYNNEI in the germline V gene. The CDR3 spans 12 residues. V dropped 5 bases and J dropped 13 bases, with 15 bases sitting between them. In nucleotides, the CDR3 is TGTGCCAGCAGTCCTGGGACCTATTCACAGCATTTT. This translates into CASSPGTYSQHF. Filled out from reference TRBV2 and TRBJ1-5, the complete variable domain reads EPEVTQTPSHQVTQMGQEVILRCVPISNHLYFYWYRQILGQKVEFLVSFYNNEISEKSEIFDDQFSVERPDGSNFTLKIRSTKLEDSAMYFCASSPGTYSQHFGDGTRLSIL.

This sequence joins TRBV2 and TRBJ1-1, with D unresolved. V lost 8 bases and J 5 bases, leaving 15 bases between the germline ends. Germline CDR1 is SNHLY and CDR2 is FYNNEI. The CDR3 extends over 13 amino acids. CDR3 region: CASHYRSETEAFF. Written as DNA, the CDR3 is TGTGCCAGCCACTACAGAAGCGAGACTGAAGCTTTCTTT.

The chain recombines TRBV19 with TRBJ2-1; TRBD2 agrees at 7 bases. The CDR3 length is 14 residues. Germline V lookup: CDR1 LNHDA, CDR2 SQIVND (reference sequence). After removal of 10 bases from V and 7 bases from J, the junction contained 13 bases not matched to a gene. CDR3: CATADISGINEQFF. The DNA for the CDR3 is TGTGCCACCGCCGACATAAGCGGGATTAATGAGCAGTTCTTC.

The chain employs TRBV7-9 and TRBJ2-5; possibly TRBD1 for D (5 bases). The CDR3 spans 16 residues. V was trimmed by 0 bases and J by 3 bases, leaving 14 bases between them. CDR1 and CDR2 from the germline V gene are SEHNR and FQNEAQ (reference sequence). The CDR3 sequence is CASSLALGRVEETQYF. The CDR3 nucleotides read TGTGCCAGCAGCTTAGCCCTCGGCAGGGTGGAAGAGACCCAGTACTTC.

This clone was counted a single time. V is TRBV2 and J is TRBJ1-2, with D hard to call. This CDR3 is built from 14 residues. Per the germline V gene, CDR1 is SNHLY and CDR2 is FYNNEI. Trimming removed 2 bases at V and 5 bases at J, with 12 bases between. DNA for the CDR3: TGTGCCAGCAGTGAACTCGACCCGGGGTATGGCTACACCTTC. Its translation is CASSELDPGYGYTF. The full variable domain, its missing parts supplied by reference TRBV2 and TRBJ1-2, is EPEVTQTPSHQVTQMGQEVILRCVPISNHLYFYWYRQILGQKVEFLVSFYNNEISEKSEIFDDQFSVERPDGSNFTLKIRSTKLEDSAMYFCASSELDPGYGYTFGSGTRLTVV.

This sequence joins TRBV6-2 or TRBV6-3 and TRBJ2-1; 7 bases are a match to TRBD1. V lost 6 bases, J lost 6 bases, and 14 bases stayed unmatched. This CDR3 is 16 amino acids long. Germline lookup yields CDR1 MNHEY and CDR2 SVGEGT. CDR3 nucleotides: TGTGCCAGCAGCCCTAGGACCGCGACAGGGACCAATGAGCAGTTCTTC. The encoded protein is CASSPRTATGTNEQFF.

The rearrangement joins TRBV5-1 to TRBJ2-2; 9 nucleotides match TRBD1. V dropped 4 bases and J dropped 4; count of bases not matched to a gene: 8. CDR1 and CDR2 (germline): SGHRS, YFSETQ. The CDR3 contains 16 residues. Here the CDR3 DNA reads TGCGCCAGCAGCAGCGCCGGGACAGGGTCCACCGGGGAGCTGTTTTTT. Protein product: CASSSAGTGSTGELFF.

This CDR3 is CASSPRQGPYEQYF. CDR3 sequence (DNA): TGTGCCAGCAGCCCCCGACAGGGCCCCTACGAGCAGTACTTC. The genes are TRBV7-8 and TRBJ2-7; 7 bases map to TRBD1. This CDR3 is 14 amino acids long. Germline V gives CDR1 SGHVS, CDR2 FQNEAQ. Unmatched junction bases numbered 6, after V lost 5 bases and J lost 2 bases.

The rearrangement uses TRBV2 and TRBJ2-5; no reliable D call. CDR3 length: 13 residues. Trimming took 8 bases from V and 5 from J, leaving 15 bases between them. The germline V gene encodes CDR1 SNHLY and CDR2 FYNNEI. The CDR3 loop reads CASSAQDVETQYF. CDR3 sequence (DNA): TGTGCCAGCTCTGCCCAGGACGTGGAGACCCAGTACTTC.

The CDR3 here is CPKEAGRGNSNQPQHF. CDR3 nucleotide sequence: TGTCCTAAAGAGGCAGGCCGAGGGAATAGCAATCAGCCCCAGCATTTT. The genes are TRBV6-6 and TRBJ1-5; D gene ambiguous. CDR3 length equals 16 residues. The germline gives CDR1 MNHNY, CDR2 SVGAGI (reference sequence).